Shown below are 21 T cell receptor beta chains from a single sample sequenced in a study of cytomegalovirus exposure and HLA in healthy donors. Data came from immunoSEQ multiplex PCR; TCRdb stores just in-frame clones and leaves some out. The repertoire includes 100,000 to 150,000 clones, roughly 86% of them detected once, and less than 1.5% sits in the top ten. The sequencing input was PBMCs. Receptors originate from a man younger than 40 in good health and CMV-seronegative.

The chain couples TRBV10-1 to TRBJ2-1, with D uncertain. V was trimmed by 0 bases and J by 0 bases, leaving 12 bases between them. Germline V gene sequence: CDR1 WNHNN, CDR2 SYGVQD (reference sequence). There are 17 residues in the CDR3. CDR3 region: CASSESIYGGSYNEQFF. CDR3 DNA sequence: TGCGCCAGCAGTGAGTCGATATACGGCGGCTCCTACAATGAGCAGTTCTTC.

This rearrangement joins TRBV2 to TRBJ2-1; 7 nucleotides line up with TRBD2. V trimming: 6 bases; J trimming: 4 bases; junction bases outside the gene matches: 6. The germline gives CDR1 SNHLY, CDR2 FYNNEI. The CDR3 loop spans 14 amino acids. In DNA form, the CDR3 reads TGTGCCAGCAGGGGGGGGACGAATTACAATGAGCAGTTCTTC. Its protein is CASRGGTNYNEQFF.

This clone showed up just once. CDR3 in amino acids: CAISRDRGPKTYGYTF. DNA for the CDR3: TGTGCCATCAGCCGAGACAGGGGCCCAAAAACCTATGGCTACACCTTC. The rearrangement joins TRBV10-3 to TRBJ1-2, with 8 bases aligning to TRBD1. The germline gives CDR1 ENHRY, CDR2 SYGVKD. The CDR3 sequence is 16 residues long. With 6 bases clipped from V and 4 bases from J, the junction kept 13 bases outside the gene matches.

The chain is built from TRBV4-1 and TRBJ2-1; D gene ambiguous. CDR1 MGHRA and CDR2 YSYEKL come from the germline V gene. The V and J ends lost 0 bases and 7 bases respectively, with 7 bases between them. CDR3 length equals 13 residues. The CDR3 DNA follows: TGCGCCAGCAGCCAAGATGGAGTTAATGAGCAGTTCTTC. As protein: CASSQDGVNEQFF.

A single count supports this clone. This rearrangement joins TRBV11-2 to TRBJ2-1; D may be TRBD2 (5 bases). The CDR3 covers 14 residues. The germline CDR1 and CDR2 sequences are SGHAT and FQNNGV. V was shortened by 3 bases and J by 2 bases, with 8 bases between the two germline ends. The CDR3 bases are TGTGCCAGCAGCTTGGGAGTAGCCTACAATGAGCAGTTCTTC. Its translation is CASSLGVAYNEQFF. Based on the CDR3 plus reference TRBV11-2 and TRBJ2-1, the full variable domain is EAGVAQSPRYKIIEKRQSVAFWCNPISGHATLYWYQQILGQGPKLLIQFQNNGVVDDSQLPKDRFSAERLKGVDSTLKIQPAKLEDSAVYLCASSLGVAYNEQFFGPGTRLTVL.

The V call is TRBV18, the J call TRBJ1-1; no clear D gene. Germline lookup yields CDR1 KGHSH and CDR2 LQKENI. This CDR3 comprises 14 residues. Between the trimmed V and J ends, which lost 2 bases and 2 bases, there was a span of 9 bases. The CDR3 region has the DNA TGTGCCAGCTCACCAAAGGAGATAAACACTGAAGCTTTCTTT. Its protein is CASSPKEINTEAFF.

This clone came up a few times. CDR3 region: CASRAAGQVEGYEQYF. For the CDR3, the DNA is TGTGCCAGCAGGGCCGCAGGACAGGTTGAGGGCTACGAGCAGTACTTC. This chain uses TRBV11-2 with TRBJ2-7, with 7 bases that match TRBD1. Germline values: CDR1 SGHAT, CDR2 FQNNGV. The V gene end was trimmed by 6 bases and the J gene end by 3 bases; junction bases not matched to a gene: 14. This CDR3 comprises 16 residues. Together with reference TRBV11-2 and TRBJ2-7, the CDR3 gives the full variable domain: EAGVAQSPRYKIIEKRQSVAFWCNPISGHATLYWYQQILGQGPKLLIQFQNNGVVDDSQLPKDRFSAERLKGVDSTLKIQPAKLEDSAVYLCASRAAGQVEGYEQYFGPGTRLTVT.

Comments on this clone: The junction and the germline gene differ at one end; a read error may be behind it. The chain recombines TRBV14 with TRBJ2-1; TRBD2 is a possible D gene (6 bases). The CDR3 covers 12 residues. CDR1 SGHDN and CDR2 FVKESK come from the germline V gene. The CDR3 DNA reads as TGTGCCAGCAGCCAGGGTAGCGGTAGGCACCTCTTC. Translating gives CASSQGSGRHLF.

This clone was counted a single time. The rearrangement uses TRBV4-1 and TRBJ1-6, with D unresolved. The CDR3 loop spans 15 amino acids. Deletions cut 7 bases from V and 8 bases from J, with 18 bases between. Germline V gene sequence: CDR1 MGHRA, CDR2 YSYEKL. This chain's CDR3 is CASTREPGRDSPLHF. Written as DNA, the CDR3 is TGCGCCAGCACTAGGGAGCCAGGTCGCGATTCACCCCTCCACTTT.

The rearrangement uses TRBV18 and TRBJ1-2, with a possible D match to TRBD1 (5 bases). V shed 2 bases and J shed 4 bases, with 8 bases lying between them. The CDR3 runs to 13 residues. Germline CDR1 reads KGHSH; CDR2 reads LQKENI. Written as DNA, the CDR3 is TGTGCCAGCTCACCAGCCAGGGCCTATGGCTACACCTTC. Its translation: CASSPARAYGYTF.

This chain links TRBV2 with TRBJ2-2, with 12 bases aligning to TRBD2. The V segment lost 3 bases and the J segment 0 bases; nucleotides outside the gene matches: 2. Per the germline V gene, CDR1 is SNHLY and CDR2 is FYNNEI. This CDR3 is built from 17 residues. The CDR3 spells CASSDGTSGSNTGELFF. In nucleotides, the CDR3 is TGTGCCAGCAGTGATGGGACTAGCGGGTCGAACACCGGGGAGCTGTTTTTT.

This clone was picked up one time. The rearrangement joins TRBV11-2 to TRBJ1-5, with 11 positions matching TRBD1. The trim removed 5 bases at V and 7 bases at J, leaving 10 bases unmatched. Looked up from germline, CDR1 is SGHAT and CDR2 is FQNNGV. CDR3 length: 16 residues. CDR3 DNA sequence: TGTGCCAGCAGCCTGGGATTTAGGACAGGGGGCCAGCCCCAGCATTTT. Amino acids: CASSLGFRTGGQPQHF.

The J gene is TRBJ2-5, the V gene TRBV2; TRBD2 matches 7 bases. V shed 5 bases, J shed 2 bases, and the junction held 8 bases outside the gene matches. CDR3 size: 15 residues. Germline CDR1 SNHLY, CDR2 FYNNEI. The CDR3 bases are TGTGCCAGCAGTACGTCCCCGGGACTACAAGAGACCCAGTACTTC. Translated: CASSTSPGLQETQYF.

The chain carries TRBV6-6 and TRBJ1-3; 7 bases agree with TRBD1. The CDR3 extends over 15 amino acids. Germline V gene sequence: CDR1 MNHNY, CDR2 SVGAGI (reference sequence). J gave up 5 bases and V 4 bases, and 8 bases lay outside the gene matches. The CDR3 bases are TGTGCCAGCAGTTCCCAGACAGGGCTACGAAACACCATATATTTT. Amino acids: CASSSQTGLRNTIYF.

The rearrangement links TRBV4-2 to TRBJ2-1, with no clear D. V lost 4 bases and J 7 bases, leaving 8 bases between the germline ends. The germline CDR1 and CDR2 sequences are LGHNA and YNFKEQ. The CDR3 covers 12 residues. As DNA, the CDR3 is TGTGCCAGCAGCCCCTCCTTGAATGAGCAGTTCTTC. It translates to CASSPSLNEQFF.

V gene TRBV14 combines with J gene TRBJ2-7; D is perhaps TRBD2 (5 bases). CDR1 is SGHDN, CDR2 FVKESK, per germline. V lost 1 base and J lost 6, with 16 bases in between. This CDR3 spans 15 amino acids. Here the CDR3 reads CASSQVKGALAEQYF. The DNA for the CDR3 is TGTGCCAGCAGCCAAGTCAAGGGAGCCCTCGCCGAGCAGTACTTC.

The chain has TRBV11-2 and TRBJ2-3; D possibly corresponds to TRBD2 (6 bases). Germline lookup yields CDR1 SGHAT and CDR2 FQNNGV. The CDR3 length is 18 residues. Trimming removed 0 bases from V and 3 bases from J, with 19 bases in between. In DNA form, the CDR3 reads TGTGCCAGCAGCTTAGATCTCGTACCCTCTAGCGAAACAGATACGCAGTATTTT. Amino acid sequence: CASSLDLVPSSETDTQYF.

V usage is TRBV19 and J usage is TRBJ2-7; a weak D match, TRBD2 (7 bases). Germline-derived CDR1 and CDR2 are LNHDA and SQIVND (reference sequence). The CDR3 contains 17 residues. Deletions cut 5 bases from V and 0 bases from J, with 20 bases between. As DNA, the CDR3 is TGTGCCAGTAGTCTCCGGGGGGCGGCCCCGTCCTCCTACGAGCAGTACTTC. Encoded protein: CASSLRGAAPSSYEQYF.

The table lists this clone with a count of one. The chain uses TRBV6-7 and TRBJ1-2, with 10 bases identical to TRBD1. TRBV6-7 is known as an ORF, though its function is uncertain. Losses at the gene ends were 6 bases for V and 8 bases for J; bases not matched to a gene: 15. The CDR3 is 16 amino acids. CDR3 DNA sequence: TGTGCCAGCAGCACTTCGGACAGGGGGAACCATCGGGGCTACACCTTC. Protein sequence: CASSTSDRGNHRGYTF.

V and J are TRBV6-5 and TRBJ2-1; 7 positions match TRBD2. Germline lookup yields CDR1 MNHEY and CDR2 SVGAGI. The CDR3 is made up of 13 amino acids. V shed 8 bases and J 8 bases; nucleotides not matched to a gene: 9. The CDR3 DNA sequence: TGTGCCAGCGGCGGGAGATTTGTCGATGAGCAGTTCTTC. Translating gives CASGGRFVDEQFF.

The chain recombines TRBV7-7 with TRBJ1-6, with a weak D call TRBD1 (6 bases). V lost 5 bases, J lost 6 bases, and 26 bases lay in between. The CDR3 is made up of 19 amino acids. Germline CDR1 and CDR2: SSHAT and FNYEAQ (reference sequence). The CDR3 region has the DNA TGTGCCAGCAGCCTGTGTGTTTTTTGGGGGACAACCCGTAATTCACCCCTCCACTTT. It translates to CASSLCVFWGTTRNSPLHF. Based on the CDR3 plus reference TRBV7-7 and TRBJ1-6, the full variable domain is GAGVSQSPRYKVTKRGQDVTLRCDPISSHATLYWYQQALGQGPEFLTYFNYEAQPDKSGLPSDRFSAERPEGSISTLTIQRTEQRDSAMYRCASSLCVFWGTTRNSPLHFGNGTRLTVT.